A selection of T cell receptor beta chains follows, all from one sample in a study of cytomegalovirus exposure and HLA in healthy donors. Here immunoSEQ multiplex PCR was the method, and the copy in TCRdb shows in-frame clones only, minus some. The sample carries around 170,000 clones, about 82% recorded once. The specimen sequenced was PBMCs. The receptors originated from a man between 18 and 29 years old in good health and CMV-seronegative. The CDR3 runs from the conserved cysteine through the conserved F or W.

TRBV7-2	TRBJ2-2	CASSPGLAGAGELFF
TRBV6-5	TRBJ1-1	CASSYTGGTEAFF
TRBV5-1	TRBJ2-7	CASRRQGSSYEQYF
TRBV18	TRBJ1-5	CASSPRGDSNQPQHF
TRBV5-1	TRBJ2-2	CASTLSQGASGELFF
TRBV7-9	TRBJ2-3	CASSLVGGPTDTQYF
TRBV4-1	TRBJ2-2	CASSPETGFRELFF
TRBV29-1	TRBJ2-7	CSVKIRGLTTPSTYEQYF
TRBV7-9	TRBJ2-1	CASSSQGGLAGGLRQFF
TRBV5-1	TRBJ1-1	CASSLYGQGASMNTEAFF
TRBV9	TRBJ2-3	CASSVGQATDTQYF
TRBV28	TRBJ2-7	CASSRDRGYEQYF
TRBV15	TRBJ2-5	CATSRAPQGPSGRALETQYF
TRBV28	TRBJ1-2	CAGKAMGAYGYTF
TRBV6-5	TRBJ2-7	CASSYSPSYEQYF
TRBV6-1	TRBJ2-7	CASSPTGASSYEQYF
TRBV10-3	TRBJ2-7	CAISKGTGGLDEQYF
TRBV28	TRBJ1-5	CASTRSRGPYQPQHF
TRBV14	TRBJ1-5	CASSRQFGGGTLGPQHF
TRBV7-2	TRBJ1-6	CASSSGSFNSPLHF
TRBV18	TRBJ2-5	CASSPPYTGPQETQYF
TRBV7-8	TRBJ2-7	CASSLGPGRYEQYF
TRBV28	TRBJ1-1	CASSPPGYQAFF
TRBV12-5	TRBJ2-7	CASGFSPQGQYEQYF
TRBV19	TRBJ1-1	CASSNHMNTEAFF
TRBV27	TRBJ2-7	CASSFRRAYEQYF
TRBV10-3	TRBJ1-2	CAIGPGQGHYGYTF
TRBV6-1	TRBJ1-6	CASSGSSYNSPLHF
TRBV7-9	TRBJ1-4	CASSHRDSVATNEKLFF
TRBV20-1	TRBJ1-1	CSAPQGAEAFF
TRBV28	TRBJ2-5	CASGTTESIQYF